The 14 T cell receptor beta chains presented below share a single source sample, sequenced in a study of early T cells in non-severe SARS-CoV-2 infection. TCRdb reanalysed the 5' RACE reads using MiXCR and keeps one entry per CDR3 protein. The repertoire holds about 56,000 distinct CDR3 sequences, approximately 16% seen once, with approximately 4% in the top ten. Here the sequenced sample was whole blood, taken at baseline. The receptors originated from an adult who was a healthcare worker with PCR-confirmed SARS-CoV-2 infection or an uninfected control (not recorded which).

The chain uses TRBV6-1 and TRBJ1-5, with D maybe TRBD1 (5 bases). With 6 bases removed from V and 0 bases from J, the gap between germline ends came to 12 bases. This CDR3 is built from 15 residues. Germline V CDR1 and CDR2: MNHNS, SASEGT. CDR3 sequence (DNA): TGTGCCAGCAGCGGGGGAGATTATAGCAATCAGCCCCAGCATTTT. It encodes CASSGGDYSNQPQHF.

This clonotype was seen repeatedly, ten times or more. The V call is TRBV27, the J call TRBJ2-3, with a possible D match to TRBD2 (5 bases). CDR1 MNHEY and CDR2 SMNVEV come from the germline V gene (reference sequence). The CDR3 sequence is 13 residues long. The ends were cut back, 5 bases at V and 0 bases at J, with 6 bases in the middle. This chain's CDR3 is CASSGGSTDTQYF. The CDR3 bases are TGTGCCAGCAGTGGCGGGAGCACAGATACGCAGTATTTT.

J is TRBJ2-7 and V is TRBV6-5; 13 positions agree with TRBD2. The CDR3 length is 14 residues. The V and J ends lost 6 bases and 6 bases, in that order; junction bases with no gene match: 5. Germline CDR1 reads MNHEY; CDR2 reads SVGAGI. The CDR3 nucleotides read TGTGCCAGCAGGCAAACTAGCGGGGGGGCCGAGCAGTACTTC. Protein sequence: CASRQTSGGAEQYF.

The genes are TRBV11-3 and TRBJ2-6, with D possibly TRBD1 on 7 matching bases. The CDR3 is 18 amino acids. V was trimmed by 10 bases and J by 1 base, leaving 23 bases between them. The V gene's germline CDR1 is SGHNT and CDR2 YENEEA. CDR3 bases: TGTGCCACAAGACGCGGGACAGATTATTTTTCTGGGGCCAACGTCCTGACTTTC. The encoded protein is CATRRGTDYFSGANVLTF.

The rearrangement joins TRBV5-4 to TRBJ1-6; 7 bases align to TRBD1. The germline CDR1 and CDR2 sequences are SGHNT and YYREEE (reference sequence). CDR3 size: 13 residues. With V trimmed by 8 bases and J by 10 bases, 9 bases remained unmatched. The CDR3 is CASSWDSVSPLHF. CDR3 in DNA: TGTGCCAGTTCTTGGGACAGCGTATCACCCCTCCACTTT. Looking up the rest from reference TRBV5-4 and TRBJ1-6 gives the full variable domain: ETGVTQSPTHLIKTRGQQVTLRCSSQSGHNTVSWYQQALGQGPQFIFQYYREEENGRGNFPPRFSGLQFPNYSSELNVNALELDDSALYLCASSWDSVSPLHFGNGTRLTVT.

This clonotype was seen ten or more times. CDR3 DNA: TGTGCCAGCAGCTTAGGCCAACTAGTCGGTGAGCAGTTCTTC. Protein: CASSLGQLVGEQFF. V usage is TRBV11-2 and J usage is TRBJ2-1; D may be TRBD2 (5 bases). From germline, CDR1 is SGHAT and CDR2 FQNNGV. This CDR3 spans 14 amino acids. Trimming cost V 1 base and J 9 bases, with 13 bases left between them.

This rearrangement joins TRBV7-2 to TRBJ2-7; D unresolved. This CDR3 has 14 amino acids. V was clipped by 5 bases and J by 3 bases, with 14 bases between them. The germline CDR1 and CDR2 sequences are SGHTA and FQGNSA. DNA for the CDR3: TGTGCCAGCAGCAGGACCCCGGTTAGCTACGAGCAGTACTTC. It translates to CASSRTPVSYEQYF.

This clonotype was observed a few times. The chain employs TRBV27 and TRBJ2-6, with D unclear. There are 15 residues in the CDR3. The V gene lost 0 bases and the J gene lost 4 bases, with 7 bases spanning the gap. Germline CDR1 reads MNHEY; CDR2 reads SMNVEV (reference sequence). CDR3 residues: CASSLSRAGANVLTF. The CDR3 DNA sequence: TGTGCCAGCAGTTTATCAAGGGCCGGGGCCAACGTCCTGACTTTC.

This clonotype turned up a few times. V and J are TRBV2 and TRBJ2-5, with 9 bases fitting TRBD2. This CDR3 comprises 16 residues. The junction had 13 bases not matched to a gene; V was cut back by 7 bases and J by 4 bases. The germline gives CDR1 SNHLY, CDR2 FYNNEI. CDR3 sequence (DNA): TGTGCCAGCAATCCCCTCCCCGGGCGGGAGGGAGAGACCCAGTACTTC. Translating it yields CASNPLPGREGETQYF.

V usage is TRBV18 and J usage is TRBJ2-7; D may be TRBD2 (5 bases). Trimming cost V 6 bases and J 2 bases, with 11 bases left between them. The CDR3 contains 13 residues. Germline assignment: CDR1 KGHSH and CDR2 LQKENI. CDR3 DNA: TGTGCCAGCTCCCCGGGGAATCCCTACGAGCAGTACTTC. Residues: CASSPGNPYEQYF.

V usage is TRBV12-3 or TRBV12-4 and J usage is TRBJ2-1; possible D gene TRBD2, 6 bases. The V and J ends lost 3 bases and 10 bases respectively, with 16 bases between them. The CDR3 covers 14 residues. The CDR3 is CASSLGEAFLEQFF. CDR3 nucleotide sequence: TGTGCCAGCAGTTTGGGGGAGGCGTTTTTGGAGCAGTTCTTC.

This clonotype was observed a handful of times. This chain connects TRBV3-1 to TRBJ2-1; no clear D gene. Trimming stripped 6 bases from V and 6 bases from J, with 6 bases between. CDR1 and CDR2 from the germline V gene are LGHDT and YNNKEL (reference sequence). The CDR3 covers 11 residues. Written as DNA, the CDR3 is TGTGCCAGCAGGGGTACCAATGAGCAGTTCTTC. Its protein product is CASRGTNEQFF.

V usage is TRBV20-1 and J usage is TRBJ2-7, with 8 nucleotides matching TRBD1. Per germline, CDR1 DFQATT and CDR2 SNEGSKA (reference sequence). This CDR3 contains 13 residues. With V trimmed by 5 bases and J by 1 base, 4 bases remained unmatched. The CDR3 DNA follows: TGCAGTGCTTGGGACAGGCAGTCCTACGAGCAGTACTTC. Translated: CSAWDRQSYEQYF.

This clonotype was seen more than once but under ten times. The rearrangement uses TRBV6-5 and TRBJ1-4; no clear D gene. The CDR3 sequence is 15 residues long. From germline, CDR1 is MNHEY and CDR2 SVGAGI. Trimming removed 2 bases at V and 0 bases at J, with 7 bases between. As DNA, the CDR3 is TGTGCCAGCAGTTACGGGATAGCAACTAATGAAAAACTGTTTTTT. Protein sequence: CASSYGIATNEKLFF.